This record covers a single T cell receptor beta chain. Its cognate antigen is unknown. Profiled with immunoSEQ multiplex PCR; TCRdb holds only in-frame clones, not every one. Here the sample spans about 130,000 clones, 85% to 95% being singletons. This sample is part of a study of T cell responses to AZD1222 COVID-19 vaccine. Whole-study results and caveats: Only a handful of AZD1222 recipients, roughly six in all, had baseline seropositivity.

Per germline, CDR1 MNHNS and CDR2 SASEGT. The CDR3 has 12 residues. V lost 3 bases, J lost 8 bases, and 8 bases lay in between. This material consisted of peripheral blood, taken on day 0 of AZD1222 vaccination. The V gene is TRBV6-1, the J gene TRBJ2-1; D is uncertain. This receptor was obtained from an adult in good health. The CDR3 is CASSDWADEQFF. The CDR3 nucleotides are TGTGCCAGCAGTGATTGGGCGGATGAGCAGTTCTTC.